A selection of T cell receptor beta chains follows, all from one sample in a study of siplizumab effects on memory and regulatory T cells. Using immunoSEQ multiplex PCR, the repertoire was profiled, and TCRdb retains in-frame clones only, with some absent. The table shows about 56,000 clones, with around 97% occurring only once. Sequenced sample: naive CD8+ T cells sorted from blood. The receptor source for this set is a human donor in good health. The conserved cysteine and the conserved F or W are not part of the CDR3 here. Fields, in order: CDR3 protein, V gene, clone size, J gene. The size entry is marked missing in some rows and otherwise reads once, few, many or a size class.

CDR3aa: ASSVGVGGSSYNEQF
v_gene: TRBV9
abundance: NA
j_gene: TRBJ2-1

CDR3aa: ATSRQGAETQY
v_gene: TRBV15
abundance: NA
j_gene: TRBJ2-5

CDR3aa: ASSQDRTIAGNTIY
v_gene: TRBV4-1
abundance: NA
j_gene: TRBJ1-3

CDR3aa: ASSFGGSTDTQY
v_gene: TRBV6-5
abundance: NA
j_gene: TRBJ2-3

CDR3aa: ASSLVWTSGRKSYEQY
v_gene: TRBV5-1
abundance: NA
j_gene: TRBJ2-7

CDR3aa: AISAGELSSYEQY
v_gene: TRBV10-3
abundance: NA
j_gene: TRBJ2-7

CDR3aa: ASSLSGGGRNEQF
v_gene: TRBV11-1
abundance: NA
j_gene: TRBJ2-1

CDR3aa: ASSVVAGAATYEQY
v_gene: TRBV9
abundance: NA
j_gene: TRBJ2-7

CDR3aa: ASSFESGQETQY
v_gene: TRBV28
abundance: NA
j_gene: TRBJ2-5

CDR3aa: ASSVEGGSSYEQY
v_gene: TRBV9
abundance: NA
j_gene: TRBJ2-7

CDR3aa: ASRPRLVGTGELF
v_gene: TRBV12-2
abundance: NA
j_gene: TRBJ2-2

CDR3aa: ASSLGQAQPQH
v_gene: TRBV11-2
abundance: NA
j_gene: TRBJ1-5

CDR3aa: ASSQDPEGDEQF
v_gene: TRBV4-2
abundance: NA
j_gene: TRBJ2-1

CDR3aa: ASSPPMLAGDEQF
v_gene: TRBV18
abundance: NA
j_gene: TRBJ2-1

CDR3aa: ASSIQKIGTEAF
v_gene: TRBV19
abundance: NA
j_gene: TRBJ1-1

CDR3aa: ASSPGAANSPLH
v_gene: TRBV7-8
abundance: NA
j_gene: TRBJ1-6

CDR3aa: ASSLWVEGGEQY
v_gene: TRBV5-1
abundance: NA
j_gene: TRBJ2-7

CDR3aa: ASSTSLGGSQY
v_gene: TRBV7-2
abundance: NA
j_gene: TRBJ2-3

CDR3aa: ASSLQGSSYNEQF
v_gene: TRBV7-6
abundance: NA
j_gene: TRBJ2-1

CDR3aa: ASVPLAGEGQF
v_gene: TRBV12-5
abundance: NA
j_gene: TRBJ2-1

CDR3aa: ASSQDGLAGSSSGELF
v_gene: TRBV4-2
abundance: once
j_gene: TRBJ2-2

CDR3aa: ASSVGSGSGAKNIQY
v_gene: TRBV9
abundance: once
j_gene: TRBJ2-4

CDR3aa: ASSQWVNTEAF
v_gene: TRBV14
abundance: NA
j_gene: TRBJ1-1

CDR3aa: ASSEPDGTSSYNEQF
v_gene: TRBV10-1
abundance: NA
j_gene: TRBJ2-1

CDR3aa: ASSLGVSGSDEQF
v_gene: TRBV11-3
abundance: NA
j_gene: TRBJ2-1

CDR3aa: ASSLASGRLWNEQF
v_gene: TRBV5-6
abundance: NA
j_gene: TRBJ2-1

CDR3aa: ASSPSSPLGGSYEQY
v_gene: TRBV27
abundance: NA
j_gene: TRBJ2-7

CDR3aa: ASSLGGANVLT
v_gene: TRBV4-3
abundance: NA
j_gene: TRBJ2-6

CDR3aa: ASSGTYEQY
v_gene: TRBV9
abundance: NA
j_gene: NA

CDR3aa: ASSYGQGETQY
v_gene: TRBV27
abundance: NA
j_gene: TRBJ2-5

CDR3aa: ASSSRNEKLF
v_gene: TRBV27
abundance: NA
j_gene: TRBJ1-4

CDR3aa: ASSGRTGNEQY
v_gene: TRBV9
abundance: NA
j_gene: TRBJ2-7

CDR3aa: ASTSLDRVGSQPQH
v_gene: TRBV28
abundance: NA
j_gene: TRBJ1-5

CDR3aa: ASSRSGTGSGSTEAF
v_gene: TRBV4-1
abundance: once
j_gene: TRBJ1-1

CDR3aa: ASSPQGQVKEKLF
v_gene: TRBV18
abundance: once
j_gene: TRBJ1-4

CDR3aa: ASSVAAGQLSGNTIY
v_gene: TRBV9
abundance: once
j_gene: TRBJ1-3

CDR3aa: ASSLEQGFSGANVLT
v_gene: TRBV11-2
abundance: NA
j_gene: TRBJ2-6

CDR3aa: ASSQDKGLGTEAF
v_gene: TRBV4-1
abundance: once
j_gene: TRBJ1-1

CDR3aa: SVAEPYEQY
v_gene: TRBV29-1
abundance: NA
j_gene: TRBJ2-7

CDR3aa: AWKIGGTGWGYT
v_gene: TRBV30
abundance: once
j_gene: TRBJ1-2